The 21 T cell receptor beta chains given below trace back to one sample, sequenced in a study of blood T cell repertoires in COVID-19. Assay: immunoSEQ multiplex PCR; the TCRdb copy retains only in-frame clones and omits some. This table holds approximately 110,000 clones, 65% to 90% found once. The specimen sequenced was peripheral blood. These receptor sequences come from an elderly woman with active or convalescent COVID-19.

This chain links TRBV5-4 with TRBJ2-2; possibly TRBD2 for D (5 bases). Trimming took off 1 base at V and 5 bases at J, with 12 bases between the two ends. This CDR3 comprises 15 residues. Germline CDR1 SGHNT, CDR2 YYREEE (reference sequence). The CDR3 region is CASSLPLGGTGELFF. The CDR3 DNA follows: TGTGCCAGCAGCTTGCCCCTGGGCGGGACCGGGGAGCTGTTTTTT.

The chain is built from TRBV7-9 and TRBJ2-4; no clear D gene. The germline CDR1 and CDR2 sequences are SEHNR and FQNEAQ (reference sequence). The length of the CDR3 is 16 residues. V was clipped by 5 bases and J by 1 base, with 15 bases between them. This CDR3 reads CASSPYSSTAKNIQYF. The DNA of the CDR3 is TGTGCCAGCAGCCCATACAGTTCTACTGCCAAAAACATTCAGTACTTC.

The chain joins TRBV6-5 to TRBJ2-7; TRBD2 aligns across 13 bases. Trimming took 6 bases from V and 9 from J; bases not matched to a gene: 5. The CDR3 spans 13 residues. Germline V lookup: CDR1 MNHEY, CDR2 SVGAGI. The CDR3 sequence is CASRPGLAGAQYF. The CDR3 DNA sequence: TGTGCCAGCAGGCCCGGACTAGCGGGAGCGCAGTACTTC.

Written as DNA, the CDR3 is TGTGCCAGCAGCGGAGGAAAGGGGGCTACGAACACTGAAGCTTTCTTT. Its protein product is CASSGGKGATNTEAFF. This rearrangement joins TRBV21-1 to TRBJ1-1; TRBD1, the table's D call, lacks a check against the DNA. TRBV21-1 is tagged as a pseudogene. The CDR3 runs 16 residues.

This chain links TRBV7-2 with TRBJ2-3, with 11 bases fitting TRBD2. Germline V gives CDR1 SGHTA, CDR2 FQGNSA. The CDR3 has 18 residues. Trimming removed 2 bases from V and 5 bases from J; junction bases left unmatched: 12. CDR3 residues: CASSLRITSGGGVDTQYF. The CDR3 DNA follows: TGTGCCAGCAGCTTAAGGATCACTAGCGGGGGAGGGGTAGATACGCAGTATTTT.

This clone was recorded only once. This sequence joins TRBV30 and TRBJ2-5; 9 bases line up with TRBD1. The CDR3 is 14 residues long. CDR1 and CDR2 (germline): GTSNPN, SVGIG (reference sequence). V lost 3 bases and J lost 5; bases outside the gene matches: 7. The CDR3 here is CAWSQLGQGETQYF. DNA of the CDR3: TGTGCCTGGAGCCAACTTGGACAGGGGGAGACCCAGTACTTC.

In its sample, this clone was seen once. The chain uses TRBV9 and TRBJ2-7; 10 nucleotides align to TRBD1. This CDR3 is built from 15 residues. The V and J ends lost 4 bases and 6 bases, in that order; junction bases with no gene match: 10. The germline V gene has CDR1 SGDLS and CDR2 YYNGEE. As DNA, the CDR3 is TGTGCCAGCAGCTACCGGGACAGGGGTGGGAGCGAGCAGTACTTC. Its translation is CASSYRDRGGSEQYF.

V usage is TRBV19 and J usage is TRBJ2-1; 11 bases align to TRBD2. V was pared by 1 base and J by 8 bases, with 13 bases of the junction left unmatched. Germline CDR1 reads LNHDA; CDR2 reads SQIVND (reference sequence). CDR3 length: 18 residues. The CDR3 reads CASSIGGGVAGGSHEQFF. In DNA, the CDR3 is TGTGCCAGTAGTATAGGAGGGGGGGTAGCGGGAGGGTCCCATGAGCAGTTCTTC.

There are a few counts of this clone. V and J are TRBV7-9 and TRBJ1-2; D not certain. The V gene lost 4 bases and the J gene lost 5 bases, with 5 bases spanning the gap. Per germline, CDR1 SEHNR and CDR2 FQNEAQ (reference sequence). This CDR3 contains 11 residues. CDR3 coding DNA: TGTGCCAGCAGCTCGGGGTATGGCTACACCTTC. This sequence encodes CASSSGYGYTF.

The V call is TRBV2, the J call TRBJ2-5, with TRBD1 matching over 8 bases. V lost 5 bases to trimming and J lost 5 bases; unmatched junction nucleotides: 10. CDR3 length: 15 amino acids. The V gene's germline CDR1 is SNHLY and CDR2 FYNNEI. The CDR3 is CASSSGQGRGETQYF. The CDR3 DNA reads TGTGCCAGCAGTTCCGGACAGGGTAGGGGGGAGACCCAGTACTTC.

DNA of the CDR3: TGTGCCAGCTCATCCCCGGGACTAGCGGGAGGGCGGTCGTACGAGCAGTACTTC. This translates into CASSSPGLAGGRSYEQYF. The chain is built from TRBV18 and TRBJ2-7, with 16 bases identical to TRBD2. The CDR3 consists of 18 residues. V lost 5 bases to trimming and J lost 4 bases; unmatched junction nucleotides: 11. CDR1 and CDR2 (germline): KGHSH, LQKENI.

The gene calls are TRBV14 and TRBJ1-1; no reliable D call. The length of the CDR3 is 15 residues. The V end was cut by 1 base, the J end by 4 bases, with 13 bases between. Germline lookup yields CDR1 SGHDN and CDR2 FVKESK. CDR3 sequence (DNA): TGTGCCAGCAGCCAAGGAGGGCAGCCCGGCACTGAAGCTTTCTTT. Its protein product is CASSQGGQPGTEAFF.

This sequence joins TRBV11-3 and TRBJ2-1, with TRBD2 identical over 8 bases. Germline V gene data show CDR1 as SGHNT and CDR2 as YENEEA. This CDR3 contains 15 residues. V lost 5 bases, J lost 3 bases, and 6 bases stayed unmatched. The CDR3 protein is CASSPRTSGYNEQFF. The CDR3 coding sequence is TGTGCCAGCAGCCCCCGAACTAGCGGCTACAATGAGCAGTTCTTC.

CDR3 nucleotide sequence: TGTGCCAGCAGCACGTTTGGACTAACCTACGAGCAGTACTTC. Encoded protein: CASSTFGLTYEQYF. The chain has TRBV14 and TRBJ2-7, with D tentatively TRBD2 (6 bases). V lost 5 bases, J lost 2 bases, and 13 bases lay in between. CDR1 and CDR2 (germline): SGHDN, FVKESK. The CDR3 spans 14 residues.

In the case of this clone: This sample also contains other DNA sequences that code for the same CDR3. The chain carries TRBV7-3 and TRBJ1-1; D gene unclear. The CDR3 has 13 residues. V was pared by 2 bases and J by 1 base, with 5 bases between. Germline-derived CDR1 and CDR2 are SGHTA and FQGTGA. The CDR3 reads CASSLGRNTEAFF. CDR3 DNA sequence: TGTGCCAGCAGCTTAGGGCGGAACACTGAAGCTTTCTTT. Full variable domain (remainder filled in from reference TRBV7-3 and TRBJ1-1): GAGVSQTPSNKVTEKGKYVELRCDPISGHTALYWYRQSLGQGPEFLIYFQGTGAADDSGLPNDRFFAVRPEGSVSTLKIQRTERGDSAVYLCASSLGRNTEAFFGQGTRLTVV.

V gene TRBV28 combines with J gene TRBJ1-2, with D possibly being TRBD1 (6 bases). The germline CDR1 and CDR2 sequences are MDHEN and SYDVKM. Trimming took off 0 bases at V and 1 base at J, with 9 bases between the two ends. This CDR3 has 15 amino acids. CDR3 DNA sequence: TGTGCCAGCAGTTTATGGTTACAGGGTAACTATGGCTACACCTTC. Translation gives CASSLWLQGNYGYTF.

In regard to this clone: The same CDR3 arises from other DNA sequences in this sample as well. The chain links TRBV2 to TRBJ1-5; 7 bases align to TRBD1. The CDR3 is 15 residues long. The V segment lost 6 bases and the J segment 2 bases; nucleotides outside the gene matches: 7. The germline V gene has CDR1 SNHLY and CDR2 FYNNEI. The CDR3 loop is CASSDRTGGNQPQHF. The CDR3 DNA is TGTGCCAGCAGCGACCGGACAGGCGGCAATCAGCCCCAGCATTTT.

The chain links TRBV5-1 to TRBJ2-7; D possibly corresponds to TRBD1 (5 bases). The CDR3 has 14 amino acids. Trimming left V 1 base short and J 1 base short, with 9 bases between. Germline CDR1 is SGHRS and CDR2 is YFSETQ. The CDR3 loop reads CASSLMDKSYEQYF. CDR3 nucleotide sequence: TGCGCCAGCAGCTTGATGGACAAGTCCTACGAGCAGTACTTC.

This CDR3 reads CASSPQGAGELFF. The CDR3 DNA follows: TGTGCCAGCAGTCCTCAGGGGGCCGGGGAGCTGTTTTTT. The chain is built from TRBV7-9 and TRBJ2-2; 7 nucleotides match TRBD1. With V trimmed by 6 bases and J by 6 bases, 4 bases remained unmatched. The germline V gene encodes CDR1 SEHNR and CDR2 FQNEAQ (reference sequence). This CDR3 contains 13 residues.

This rearrangement joins TRBV7-9 to TRBJ2-5, with D tentatively TRBD2 (5 bases). Trimming shortened V by 4 bases and J by 2 bases, and 14 bases separated the two germline ends. Germline-derived CDR1 and CDR2 are SEHNR and FQNEAQ (reference sequence). This CDR3 is built from 15 residues. In DNA form, the CDR3 reads TGTGCCAGCAGCTCCGAGGGCCCCCGTCAAGAGACCCAGTACTTC. Amino acid sequence: CASSSEGPRQETQYF.

The chain couples TRBV30 to TRBJ1-5; D is unresolved. The V gene lost 2 bases and the J gene lost 7 bases, with 15 bases spanning the gap. Germline CDR1 is GTSNPN and CDR2 is SVGIG (reference sequence). The CDR3 extends over 14 amino acids. CDR3 loop: CAWSLGSGGQPQHF. The CDR3 region has the DNA TGTGCCTGGAGTTTGGGCTCTGGCGGGCAGCCCCAGCATTTT.